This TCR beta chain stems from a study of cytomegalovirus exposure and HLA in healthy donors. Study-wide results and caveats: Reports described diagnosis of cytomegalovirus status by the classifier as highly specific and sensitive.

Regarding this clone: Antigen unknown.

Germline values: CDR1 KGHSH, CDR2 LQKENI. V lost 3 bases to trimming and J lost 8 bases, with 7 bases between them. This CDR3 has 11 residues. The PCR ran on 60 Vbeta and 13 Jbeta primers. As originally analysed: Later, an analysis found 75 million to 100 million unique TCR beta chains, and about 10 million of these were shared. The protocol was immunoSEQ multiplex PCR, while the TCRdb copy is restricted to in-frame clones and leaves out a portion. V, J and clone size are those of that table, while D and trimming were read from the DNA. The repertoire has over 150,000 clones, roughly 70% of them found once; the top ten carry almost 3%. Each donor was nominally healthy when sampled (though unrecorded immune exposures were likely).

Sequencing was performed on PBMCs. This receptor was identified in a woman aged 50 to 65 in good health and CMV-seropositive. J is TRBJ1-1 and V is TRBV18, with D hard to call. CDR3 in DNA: TGTGCCAGCTCACCGTTGGAGGAAGCTTTCTTT. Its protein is CASSPLEEAFF.